The 15 T cell receptor beta chains listed next were all sequenced from one sample in a study of blood T cell repertoires in COVID-19. Libraries were prepared by immunoSEQ multiplex PCR; TCRdb keeps only in-frame clonotypes and omits some of them. The table lists 150,000 to 200,000 clones, roughly three quarters of them singletons. Sequenced: PBMCs or T cells enriched from blood (not recorded which). All receptors derive from a woman aged 45-60 years with acute COVID-19.

The chain recombines TRBV5-5 with TRBJ2-5; D is possibly TRBD2 (6 bases). V lost 8 bases and J 2 bases, leaving 13 bases between the germline ends. This CDR3 has 13 residues. Germline lookup yields CDR1 SGHKS and CDR2 YYEKEE (reference sequence). The CDR3 nucleotides are TGTGCCAGTTTAGGAGGGTTTCAAGAGACCCAGTACTTC. It translates to CASLGGFQETQYF. Combining the CDR3 with reference TRBV5-5 and TRBJ2-5 gives the whole variable domain DAGVTQSPTHLIKTRGQQVTLRCSPISGHKSVSWYQQVLGQGPQFIFQYYEKEERGRGNFPDRFSARQFPNYSSELNVNALLLGDSALYLCASLGGFQETQYFGPGTRLLVL.

This clone was seen a single time. V is TRBV28 and J is TRBJ2-6; 9 bases agree with TRBD1. After removal of 5 bases from V and 0 bases from J, the junction contained 5 bases not matched to a gene. CDR1 MDHEN and CDR2 SYDVKM come from the germline V gene. CDR3 length: 17 residues. Here the CDR3 reads CASSPRTGVSGANVLTF. The CDR3 coding sequence is TGTGCCAGCAGTCCACGGACAGGGGTCTCTGGGGCCAACGTCCTGACTTTC.

The chain uses TRBV30 and TRBJ1-2; 8 nucleotides agree with TRBD1. Germline CDR1 and CDR2: GTSNPN and SVGIG (reference sequence). V was pared by 2 bases and J by 6 bases, with 14 bases of the junction left unmatched. The CDR3 has 16 residues. The CDR3 here is CAWSRVYGQGVHGYTF. The DNA of the CDR3 is TGTGCCTGGAGTAGGGTATATGGACAGGGAGTACATGGCTACACCTTC.

CDR3 sequence: CASSQGVRDSYSGNTIYF. The CDR3 coding sequence is TGTGCCAGCAGCCAAGGGGTCCGGGACAGCTACTCTGGAAACACCATATATTTT. The J gene is TRBJ1-3, the V gene TRBV4-2, with 7 bases that match TRBD1. This CDR3 region has 18 residues. CDR1 is LGHNA and CDR2 is YNFKEQ in the germline V gene. J lost 0 bases, V lost 1 base, and 9 bases had no gene match.

This rearrangement joins TRBV7-9 to TRBJ2-1, with 7 bases lining up with TRBD2. The CDR3 runs 12 residues. CDR1 and CDR2 from the germline V gene are SEHNR and FQNEAQ (reference sequence). J gave up 12 bases and V 5 bases, and 7 bases lay outside the gene matches. CDR3: CASSITSGAQFF. The DNA for the CDR3 is TGTGCCAGCAGCATAACGAGCGGGGCGCAGTTCTTC.

This rearrangement joins TRBV6-1 to TRBJ1-3, with TRBD1 identical over 9 bases. Trimming cost V 4 bases and J 2 bases; bases outside gene matches: 6. Germline CDR1 MNHNS, CDR2 SASEGT. The CDR3 extends over 16 amino acids. The CDR3 DNA follows: TGTGCCAGCAGTGTACAACAGGGGGCAGCTGGAAACACCATATATTTT. Its translation is CASSVQQGAAGNTIYF.

This chain uses TRBV7-2 with TRBJ2-1, with 12 nucleotides matching TRBD2. Trimming took 1 base from V and 8 from J; bases not matched to a gene: 6. Germline CDR1 SGHTA, CDR2 FQGNSA. The CDR3 is 16 amino acids. CDR3 region: CASSLGSSGGADEQFF. CDR3 in DNA: TGTGCCAGCAGCTTAGGGTCTAGCGGGGGGGCCGATGAGCAGTTCTTC.

The chain carries TRBV30 and TRBJ1-4; 8 positions match TRBD1. J gave up 8 bases and V 4 bases, and 9 bases lay outside the gene matches. Germline V gives CDR1 GTSNPN, CDR2 SVGIG (reference sequence). CDR3 size: 14 residues. The DNA of the CDR3 is TGTGCCTGGAAGTATGGACAGGGACGGGAAAAACTGTTTTTT. It yields the protein CAWKYGQGREKLFF.

This clone appeared a few times. The chain recombines TRBV9 with TRBJ1-3; TRBD1 agrees at 8 bases. The CDR3 has 13 amino acids. Germline V CDR1 and CDR2: SGDLS, YYNGEE. Trimming removed 3 bases from V and 7 bases from J; junction bases left unmatched: 3. CDR3 amino acids: CASSATGANTIYF. The CDR3 DNA reads TGTGCCAGCAGCGCGACAGGGGCGAACACCATATATTTT.

The chain carries TRBV6-5 and TRBJ1-2, with 7 bases aligning to TRBD1. Germline lookup yields CDR1 MNHEY and CDR2 SVGAGI. This CDR3 has 14 residues. Trimming at V came to 6 bases and at J to 5 bases, leaving 9 bases not matched to a gene. The CDR3 region has the DNA TGTGCCAGCAGAAACAGGGGAATAAGATATGGCTACACCTTC. Protein: CASRNRGIRYGYTF.

The chain uses TRBV2 and TRBJ1-2, with a possible D match to TRBD1 (6 bases). Germline CDR1 SNHLY, CDR2 FYNNEI. The V gene lost 7 bases and the J gene lost 0 bases, with 12 bases spanning the gap. The CDR3 is 14 residues long. CDR3 DNA sequence: TGTGCCAGCACCGAGGACAGTACTAACTATGGCTACACCTTC. This sequence encodes CASTEDSTNYGYTF.

The chain employs TRBV6-2 or TRBV6-3 and TRBJ1-5, with D possibly being TRBD1 (5 bases). Germline V gene sequence: CDR1 MNHEY, CDR2 SVGEGT. V shed 2 bases and J shed 4 bases, with 9 bases lying between them. This CDR3 is 14 amino acids long. This chain's CDR3 is CASSYNGGNQPQHF. The CDR3 region has the DNA TGTGCCAGCAGTTACAACGGGGGAAATCAGCCCCAGCATTTT.

The rearrangement uses TRBV5-1 and TRBJ2-5; 7 nucleotides line up with TRBD1. CDR3 size: 15 residues. V lost 2 bases, J lost 5 bases, and 9 bases stayed unmatched. From germline, CDR1 is SGHRS and CDR2 YFSETQ. CDR3 sequence (DNA): TGCGCCAGCAGCTTAGACAGGGTACTAGGGGAGACCCAGTACTTC. Translating gives CASSLDRVLGETQYF.

This rearrangement joins TRBV3-1 (or the pseudogene TRBV3-2) to TRBJ2-1, with 7 bases that match TRBD2. The length of the CDR3 is 14 residues. The J segment lost 8 bases and the V segment lost 7 bases, leaving 11 bases of the junction unmatched. Germline V gene data show CDR1 as LGHDT and CDR2 as YNNKEL (reference sequence). As DNA, the CDR3 is TGTGCCAGCACCATGGGGCAGGGAGGGGATGAGCAGTTCTTC. It yields the protein CASTMGQGGDEQFF.

The rearrangement joins TRBV4-3 to TRBJ1-4; 7 nucleotides agree with TRBD1. The CDR3 sequence is 15 residues long. V lost 0 bases and J lost 8; bases outside the gene matches: 6. Germline V gene sequence: CDR1 LGHNA, CDR2 YSLEER. The CDR3, as DNA: TGCGCCAGCAGCCAAGATCAGGGGGTCAGGGAAAAACTGTTTTTT. Its translation is CASSQDQGVREKLFF.